This TCR beta chain was captured by sequencing in a study of early T cells in non-severe SARS-CoV-2 infection. Germline lookup yields CDR1 MNHEY and CDR2 SMNVEV (reference sequence). The CDR3 sequence is 14 residues long. Study conclusions and caveats: Anti-spike CD8 specificities were favored by VDJdb matching, whose results missed private and CD4 specificities.

Researchers attached unique molecular identifiers to individual cDNA molecules. Using its own MiXCR run on the 5' RACE reads, TCRdb lists one record per CDR3 protein. The table includes 95,000 to 100,000 distinct CDR3 sequences, about 13% detected once. With respect to this clonotype: Its matching antigen is unknown. A single base separates this from a much larger clone, so it may be a read error.

Material for sequencing was whole blood. V is TRBV27 and J is TRBJ1-1; D is perhaps TRBD1 (5 bases). The TCR comes from an adult who was a healthcare worker with PCR-confirmed SARS-CoV-2 infection or an uninfected control (not recorded which). DNA for the CDR3: TGTGCCAGAAGTTTATTCGCGGGGGGCACTGAAGCTTTCTTT. Its translation: CARSLFAGGTEAFF.